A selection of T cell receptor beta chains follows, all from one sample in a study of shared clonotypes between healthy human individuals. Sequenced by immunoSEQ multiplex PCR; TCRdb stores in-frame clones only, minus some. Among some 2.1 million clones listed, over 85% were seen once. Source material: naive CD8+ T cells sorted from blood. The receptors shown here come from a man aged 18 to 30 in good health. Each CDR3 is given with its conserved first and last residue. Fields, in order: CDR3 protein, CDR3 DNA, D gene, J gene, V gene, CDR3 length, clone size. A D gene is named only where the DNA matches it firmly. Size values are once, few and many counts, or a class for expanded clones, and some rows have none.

CASSEIYGGNTEAFF | TGTGCCAGCAGTGAAATTTACGGGGGGAACACTGAAGCTTTCTTT | . | TRBJ1-1 | TRBV6-1 | 15 | once
CASSEVGSGNTIYF | TGTGCCAGCAGTGAAGTTGGATCTGGAAACACCATATATTTT | . | TRBJ1-3 | TRBV6-1 | 14 | .
CASSSRLGGDEQYF | TGTGCCAGTAGTTCCCGACTGGGTGGCGACGAGCAGTACTTC | . | TRBJ2-7 | TRBV19 | 14 | .
CASSYSRYGTTLEQYF | TGTGCCAGCAGTTACTCGAGATACGGGACCACCTTGGAGCAGTACTTC | . | TRBJ2-7 | TRBV6-6 | 16 | .
CASSGAKVAEKLFF | TGTGCCAGCAGTGGAGCTAAAGTGGCAGAAAAACTGTTTTTT | . | TRBJ1-4 | TRBV2 | 14 | .
CSVDEGTHYGYTF | TGCAGCGTTGACGAGGGCACTCACTATGGCTACACCTTC | . | TRBJ1-2 | TRBV29-1 | 13 | .
CASSQGDFPPGELFF | TGCGCCAGCAGCCAGGGGGACTTTCCCCCCGGGGAGCTGTTTTTT | . | TRBJ2-2 | TRBV4-1 | 15 | .
CARSLVQGDEKLFF | TGTGCCAGAAGCTTGGTCCAGGGTGATGAAAAACTGTTTTTT | . | TRBJ1-4 | TRBV5-3 | 14 | .
CASSDLGGKTDTQYF | TGTGCCAGCAGCGACCTAGGAGGGAAAACAGATACGCAGTATTTT | . | TRBJ2-3 | TRBV27 | 15 | few
CASGWLSGVRGGELFF | TGTGCTAGTGGTTGGCTATCGGGGGTTCGCGGCGGGGAGCTGTTTTTT | . | TRBJ2-2 | TRBV12-5 | 16 | once
CASSLGSSYEQYF | TGTGCCAGCAGCCTAGGGAGCTCCTACGAGCAGTACTTC | . | TRBJ2-7 | TRBV5-6 | 13 | once
CASSVASSASYEQYF | TGTGCCAGCAGCGTAGCGTCTAGCGCTTCCTACGAGCAGTACTTC | . | TRBJ2-7 | TRBV9 | 15 | .
CASSLWVTGELFF | TGTGCCAGCAGCTTGTGGGTAACCGGGGAGCTGTTTTTT | . | TRBJ2-2 | TRBV5-6 | 13 | .
CASSSQAGGADTQYF | TGTGCCAGCAGCTCCCAAGCGGGAGGGGCAGATACGCAGTATTTT | TRBD2 | TRBJ2-3 | TRBV7-2 | 15 | .
CASSLTGSQVEQYF | TGTGCCAGCAGTTTAACAGGGTCCCAAGTCGAGCAGTACTTC | . | TRBJ2-7 | TRBV27 | 14 | .
CASSLSSGETQYF | TGCGCCAGCAGCTTGTCGTCTGGGGAGACCCAGTACTTC | . | TRBJ2-5 | TRBV5-1 | 13 | .
CASSQEGEHNTIYF | TGCGCCAGCAGCCAAGAAGGGGAACACAACACCATATATTTT | . | TRBJ1-3 | TRBV4-1 | 14 | .
CASSLSPPFSSGNTIYF | TGTGCCAGCAGTCTATCCCCCCCCTTCAGCTCTGGAAACACCATATATTTT | . | TRBJ1-3 | TRBV27 | 17 | .
CASSVAPGGYEQYF | TGTGCCAGCAGCGTAGCTCCGGGGGGTTACGAGCAGTACTTC | TRBD2 | TRBJ2-7 | TRBV9 | 14 | .